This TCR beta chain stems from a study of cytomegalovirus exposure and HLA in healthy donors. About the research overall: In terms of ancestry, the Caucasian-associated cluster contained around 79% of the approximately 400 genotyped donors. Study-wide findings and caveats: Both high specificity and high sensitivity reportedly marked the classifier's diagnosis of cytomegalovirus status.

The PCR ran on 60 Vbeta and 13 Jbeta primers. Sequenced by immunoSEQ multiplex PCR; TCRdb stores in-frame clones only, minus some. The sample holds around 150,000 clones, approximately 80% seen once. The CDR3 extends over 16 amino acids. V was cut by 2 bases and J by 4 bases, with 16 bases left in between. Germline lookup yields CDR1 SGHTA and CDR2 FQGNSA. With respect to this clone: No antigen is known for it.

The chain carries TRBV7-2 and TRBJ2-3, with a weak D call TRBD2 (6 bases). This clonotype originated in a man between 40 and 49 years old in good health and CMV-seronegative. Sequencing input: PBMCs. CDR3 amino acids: CASSLFLTGVADTQYF. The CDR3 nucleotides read TGTGCCAGCAGCTTATTTCTCACGGGGGTTGCAGATACGCAGTATTTT.